A selection of T cell receptor beta chains follows, all from one sample in a study of blood T cell repertoires in COVID-19. The repertoire was sequenced with immunoSEQ multiplex PCR; TCRdb's copy has only in-frame clones and lacks some. Of about 140,000 clones in the sample, around 81% were seen once. Material: peripheral blood. Receptor source: a human donor in a cohort sampled during active COVID-19. Both conserved end residues are part of each CDR3. Each record gives: V gene, clone size, D gene, J gene, CDR3 protein, CDR3 DNA. The D gene is left open where the match is weak. Size is omitted from some rows. Given values are once, few, many or a class for expanded clones.

TRBV19,.,TRBD2,TRBJ2-3,CASGHSGGITDTQYF,TGTGCCAGTGGTCATAGCGGGGGAATCACAGATACGCAGTATTTT
TRBV2,.,.,TRBJ2-3,CASKVAGATDTQYF,TGTGCCAGCAAGGTGGCGGGGGCCACAGATACGCAGTATTTT
TRBV13,.,.,TRBJ2-7,CASSPPGGQHSYEQYF,TGTGCCAGCAGCCCCCCCGGGGGTCAGCACTCCTACGAGCAGTACTTC
TRBV29-1,.,.,TRBJ1-3,CSVALRSGNTIYF,TGCAGCGTTGCACTACGCTCTGGAAACACCATATATTTT
TRBV5-4,.,.,TRBJ2-1,CASRLVAHNEQFF,TGTGCCAGCAGACTAGTCGCCCACAATGAGCAGTTCTTC
TRBV28,.,.,TRBJ1-6,CASRPGHPRSSYNSPLHF,TGTGCCAGCAGACCGGGACACCCTAGGAGCTCCTATAATTCACCCCTCCACTTT
TRBV18,few,TRBD2,TRBJ2-1,CASSPPGLAGGHMQFF,TGTGCCAGCTCACCACCGGGACTAGCGGGGGGGCATATGCAGTTCTTC
TRBV6-5,.,.,TRBJ2-7,CASSYLLGRGYEQYF,TGTGCCAGCAGTTACCTTCTCGGCAGGGGCTACGAGCAGTACTTC
TRBV7-9,.,TRBD1,TRBJ1-6,CASSLVGGGTGGSPLHF,TGTGCCAGCAGCTTGGTAGGAGGGGGGACAGGGGGTTCACCCCTCCACTTT
TRBV3-1/TRBV3-2,.,.,TRBJ1-3,CASSQTELAGNTIYF,TGTGCCAGCAGCCAGACGGAGCTGGCTGGAAACACCATATATTTT
TRBV11-3,.,TRBD2,TRBJ2-3,CASSLEVGGGTTDTQYF,TGTGCCAGCAGCTTAGAGGTTGGCGGGGGGACCACAGATACGCAGTATTTT
TRBV4-1,.,.,TRBJ2-3,CASTQGLSTDTQYF,TGCGCCAGCACCCAGGGACTGAGCACAGATACGCAGTATTTT
TRBV18,.,.,TRBJ1-1,CASSPRTKVEAFF,TGTGCCAGCTCACCGCGGACAAAGGTTGAAGCTTTCTTT
TRBV10-3,.,.,TRBJ1-5,CAISESRGVGQPQHF,TGTGCCATCAGTGAGTCCCGGGGAGTGGGTCAGCCCCAGCATTTT
TRBV5-6,once,TRBD1,TRBJ2-7,CASNDRGLTYEQYF,TGTGCCAGCAACGACAGGGGGCTAACTTACGAGCAGTACTTC
TRBV9,.,.,TRBJ2-1,CASSVGGGRTTYNEQFF,TGTGCCAGCAGCGTAGGCGGGGGCCGCACCACCTACAATGAGCAGTTCTTC
TRBV7-2,.,.,TRBJ2-1,CASSFIGGDTGFF,TGTGCCAGCAGCTTTATTGGGGGGGACACTGGGTTCTTC
TRBV7-2,.,TRBD1,TRBJ1-5,CASSLDRGGNQPQHF,TGTGCCAGCAGCTTAGACAGGGGCGGGAATCAGCCCCAGCATTTT
TRBV5-1,once,TRBD1,TRBJ1-5,CASSMGTGGNQPQHF,TGCGCCAGCAGCATGGGGACAGGAGGGAATCAGCCCCAGCATTTT
TRBV19,.,TRBD1,TRBJ1-2,CASSPGPEGASYGYTF,TGTGCCAGTAGTCCCGGTCCCGAGGGGGCCAGCTATGGCTACACCTTC
TRBV2,.,.,TRBJ1-5,CASSGVGARSNQPQHF,TGTGCCAGCAGTGGTGTGGGGGCGCGGAGCAATCAGCCCCAGCATTTT
TRBV9,few,TRBD2,TRBJ2-2,CASSVASGDTGELFF,TGTGCCAGCAGCGTAGCTAGCGGGGATACCGGGGAGCTGTTTTTT
TRBV2,many,TRBD1,TRBJ1-6,CASSDPGDSPAPLHF,TGTGCCAGCAGTGACCCTGGGGACAGTCCTGCACCCCTCCACTTT
TRBV19,.,TRBD1,TRBJ1-1,CASSKKGQGDTEAFF,TGTGCCAGTAGTAAAAAAGGACAGGGGGACACTGAAGCTTTCTTT
TRBV5-6,.,TRBD1,TRBJ1-2,CASSFTGGAYGYTF,TGTGCCAGCAGCTTCACAGGGGGGGCTTATGGCTACACCTTC